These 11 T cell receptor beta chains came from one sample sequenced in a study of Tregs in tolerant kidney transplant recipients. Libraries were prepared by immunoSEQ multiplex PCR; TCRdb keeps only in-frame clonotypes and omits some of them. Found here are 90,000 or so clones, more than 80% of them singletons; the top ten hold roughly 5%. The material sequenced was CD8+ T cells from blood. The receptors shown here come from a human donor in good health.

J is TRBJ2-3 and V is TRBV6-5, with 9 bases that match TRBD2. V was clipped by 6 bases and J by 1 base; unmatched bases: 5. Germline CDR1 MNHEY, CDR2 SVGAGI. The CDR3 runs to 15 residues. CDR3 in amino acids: CASSLWTSGTDTQYF. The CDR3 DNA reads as TGTGCCAGCAGCCTCTGGACTAGCGGCACAGATACGCAGTATTTT.

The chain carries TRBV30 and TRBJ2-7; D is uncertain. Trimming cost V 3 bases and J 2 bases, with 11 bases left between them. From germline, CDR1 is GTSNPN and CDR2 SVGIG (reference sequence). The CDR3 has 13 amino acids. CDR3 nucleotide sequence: TGTGCCTGGAGACCTTACGGTACCTACGAGCAGTACTTC. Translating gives CAWRPYGTYEQYF.

The CDR3 nucleotides read TGTGCCAGCAGCTTGGGACAGAAGAGCTCCTACAATGAGCAGTTCTTC. It encodes CASSLGQKSSYNEQFF. The V call is TRBV5-4, the J call TRBJ2-1; TRBD1 is a possible D gene (5 bases). V dropped 0 bases and J dropped 0 bases, with 10 bases sitting between them. This CDR3 comprises 16 residues. From germline, CDR1 is SGHNT and CDR2 YYREEE (reference sequence).

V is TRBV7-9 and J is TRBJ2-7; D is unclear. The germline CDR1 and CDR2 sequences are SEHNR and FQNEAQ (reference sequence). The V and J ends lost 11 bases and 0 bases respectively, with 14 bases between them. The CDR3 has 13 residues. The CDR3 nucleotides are TGTGCCGGGGAAGCCGAAAGCTCCTACGAGCAGTACTTC. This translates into CAGEAESSYEQYF. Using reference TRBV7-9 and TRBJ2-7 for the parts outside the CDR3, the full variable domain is DTGVSQNPRHKITKRGQNVTFRCDPISEHNRLYWYRQTLGQGPEFLTYFQNEAQLEKSRLLSDRFSAERPKGSFSTLEIQRTEQGDSAMYLCAGEAESSYEQYFGPGTRLTVT.

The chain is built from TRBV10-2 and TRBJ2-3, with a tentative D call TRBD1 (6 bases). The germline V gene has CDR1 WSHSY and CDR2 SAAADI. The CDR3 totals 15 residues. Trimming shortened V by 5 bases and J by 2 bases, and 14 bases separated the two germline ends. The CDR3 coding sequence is TGCGCCAGCAGTACCCCAGGGGCCGACACAGATACGCAGTATTTT. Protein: CASSTPGADTDTQYF.

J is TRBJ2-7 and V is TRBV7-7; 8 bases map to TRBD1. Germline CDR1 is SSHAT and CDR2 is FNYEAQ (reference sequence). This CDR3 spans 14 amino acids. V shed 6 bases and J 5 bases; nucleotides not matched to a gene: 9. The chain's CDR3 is CASSLSGGIDEQYF. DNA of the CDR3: TGTGCCAGCAGTCTCTCAGGGGGCATCGACGAGCAGTACTTC.

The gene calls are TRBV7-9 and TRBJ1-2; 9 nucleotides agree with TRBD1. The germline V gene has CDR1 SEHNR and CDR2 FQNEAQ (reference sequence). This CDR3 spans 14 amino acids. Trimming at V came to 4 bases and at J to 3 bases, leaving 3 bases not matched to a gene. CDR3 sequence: CASSSQGADYGYTF. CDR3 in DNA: TGTGCCAGCAGCTCACAGGGGGCTGACTATGGCTACACCTTC.

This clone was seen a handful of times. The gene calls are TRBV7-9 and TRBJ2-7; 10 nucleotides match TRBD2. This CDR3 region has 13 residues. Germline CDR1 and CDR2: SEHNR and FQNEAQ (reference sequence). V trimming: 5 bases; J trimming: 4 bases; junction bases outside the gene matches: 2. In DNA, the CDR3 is TGTGCCAGCAGCCCAGCGGGGGGGTACGAGCAGTACTTC. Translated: CASSPAGGYEQYF.

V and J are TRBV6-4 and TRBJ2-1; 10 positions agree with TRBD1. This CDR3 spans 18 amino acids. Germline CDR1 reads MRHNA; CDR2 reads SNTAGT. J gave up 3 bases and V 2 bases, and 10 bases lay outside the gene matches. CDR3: CASSDLPLGQGNYNEQFF. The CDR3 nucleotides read TGTGCCAGCAGTGACCTACCCCTGGGACAGGGGAACTACAATGAGCAGTTCTTC.

CDR3 nucleotide sequence: TGTGCCAGCAGCTTAGCGCTAGTTACAGATACGCAGTATTTT. Amino acids: CASSLALVTDTQYF. The chain carries TRBV7-6 and TRBJ2-3; no reliable D call. The CDR3 is 14 amino acids. Germline assignment: CDR1 SGHVS and CDR2 FNYEAQ. V lost 0 bases to trimming and J lost 3 bases, with 7 bases between them.

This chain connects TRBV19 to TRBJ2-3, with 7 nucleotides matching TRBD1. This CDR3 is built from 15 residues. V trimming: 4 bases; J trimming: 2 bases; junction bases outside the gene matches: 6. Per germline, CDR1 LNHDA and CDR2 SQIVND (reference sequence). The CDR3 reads CASSNRQGPTDTQYF. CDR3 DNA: TGTGCCAGTAGTAACCGACAGGGCCCCACAGATACGCAGTATTTT.